The sequence of this T cell receptor beta chain was determined in a study of regulatory T cells in long-lasting Graves disease. This clonotype was observed at least ten times. For TCR beta, libraries came from iRepertoire HTBI primers and Arm-PCR of CDR3 regions. TCRdb passed the multiplex PCR reads through MiXCR, listing each CDR3 protein once. Of approximately 460,000 distinct CDR3 sequences in the sample, 15% to 20% were seen once. Time point specified: newly diagnosed GD, antithyroid drugs for less than 3 months. The TCR library was prepared using RNA isolated from PBMCs. Trimming cost V 0 bases and J 7 bases; bases outside gene matches: 6. Germline-derived CDR1 and CDR2 are MNHEY and SVGEGT. This CDR3 is 14 amino acids long. This sample also belongs to another study, concerning T cells in Graves' hyperthyroidism and ophthalmopathy. As reported in that work: When the TCR CDR3 underwent first-round RT-PCR, the HTBI primer set was used.

The sample was peripheral blood mononuclear cells (PBMCs), taken at new diagnosis, from a patient treated with antithyroid drugs. This chain uses TRBV6-2 or TRBV6-3 with TRBJ2-7; 7 bases agree with TRBD1. This receptor was identified in a woman in her 30s with Graves disease. This CDR3 reads CASSYSETGKEQYF. The CDR3 DNA sequence: TGTGCCAGCAGTTACTCTGAGACAGGGAAGGAGCAGTACTTC.